A selection of T cell receptor beta chains follows, all from one sample in a study of cytomegalovirus exposure and HLA in healthy donors. Produced via immunoSEQ multiplex PCR; TCRdb's table is partial and in-frame only. The table includes around 210,000 clones, 65% to 85% detected once. What was sequenced was PBMCs. The receptors here all came from a man aged 45-65 years in good health and CMV-seronegative. Each CDR3 is given with its conserved first and last residue. The order of the fields is clone size, V gene, D gene, J gene, CDR3 DNA, CDR3 protein. A D gene is named only where the DNA matches it firmly. For some rows the clone size is stated as once, few or many, or as a class when expanded; others skip it.

once,TRBV28,-,TRBJ1-5,TGTGCCAGCAGTCTAACGGGGGGGGGAGGCAATCAGCCCCAGCATTTT,CASSLTGGGGNQPQHF
-,TRBV2,-,TRBJ2-2,TGTGCCAGCAAACGTGAGGGGGGGCAAACCGGGGAGCTGTTTTTT,CASKREGGQTGELFF
few,TRBV25-1,-,TRBJ1-2,TGTGCCAGCAGTGCTGGGGGGAATAACTATGGCTACACCTTC,CASSAGGNNYGYTF
few,TRBV6-4,TRBD1,TRBJ2-1,TGTGCCAGCAGTCCGGGACAGGACTTCGGTGAGCAGTTCTTC,CASSPGQDFGEQFF
-,TRBV29-1,TRBD1,TRBJ1-1,TGCAGCGTAGACAGGGGGCGGTCCACTGAAGCTTTCTTT,CSVDRGRSTEAFF
-,TRBV18,TRBD1,TRBJ2-3,TGTGCCAGCTCACCACGGACAGGGGGCGCAGATACGCAGTATTTT,CASSPRTGGADTQYF
-,TRBV29-1,-,TRBJ2-2,TGCAGCGTTGTGGAGGGAAGTGGCGGGGAGCTGTTTTTT,CSVVEGSGGELFF
-,TRBV27,-,TRBJ1-2,TGTGCCAGCAGTTTAGGGGGCGGCTATGGCTACACCTTC,CASSLGGGYGYTF
-,TRBV9,-,TRBJ2-7,TGTGCCAGCAGTCAGCGGTCTTACTCCTACGAGCAGTACTTC,CASSQRSYSYEQYF
-,TRBV27,-,TRBJ2-7,TGTGCCAGCGCGGAGGTGGGGACAATCGGTGGATACGAGCAGTACTTC,CASAEVGTIGGYEQYF
-,TRBV5-1,TRBD1,TRBJ2-7,TGCGCCAGCAGCCTCCGCAACAGGGGTTATAGCTCCTACGAGCAGTACTTC,CASSLRNRGYSSYEQYF
-,TRBV19,-,TRBJ2-2,TGTGCCAGTAGTGGGGACTCGAACACCGGGGAGCTGTTTTTT,CASSGDSNTGELFF
-,TRBV18,-,TRBJ1-1,TGTGCCAGCTCACCACAGCGAGGGACTGAAGCTTTCTTT,CASSPQRGTEAFF